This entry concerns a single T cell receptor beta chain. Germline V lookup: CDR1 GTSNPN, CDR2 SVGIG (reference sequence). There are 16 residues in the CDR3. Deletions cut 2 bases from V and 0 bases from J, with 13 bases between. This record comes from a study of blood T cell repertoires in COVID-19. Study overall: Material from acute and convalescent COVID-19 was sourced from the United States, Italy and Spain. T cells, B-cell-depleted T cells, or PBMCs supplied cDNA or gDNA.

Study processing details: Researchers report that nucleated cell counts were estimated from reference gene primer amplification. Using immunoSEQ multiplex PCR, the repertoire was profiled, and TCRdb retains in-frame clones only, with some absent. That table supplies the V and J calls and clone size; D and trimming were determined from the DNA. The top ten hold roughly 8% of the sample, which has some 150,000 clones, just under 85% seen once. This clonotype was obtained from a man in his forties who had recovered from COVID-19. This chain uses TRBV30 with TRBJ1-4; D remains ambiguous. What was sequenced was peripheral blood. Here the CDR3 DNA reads TGTGCCTGGAGTACGGGGTTGCAGGCAACTAATGAAAAACTGTTTTTT. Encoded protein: CAWSTGLQATNEKLFF.